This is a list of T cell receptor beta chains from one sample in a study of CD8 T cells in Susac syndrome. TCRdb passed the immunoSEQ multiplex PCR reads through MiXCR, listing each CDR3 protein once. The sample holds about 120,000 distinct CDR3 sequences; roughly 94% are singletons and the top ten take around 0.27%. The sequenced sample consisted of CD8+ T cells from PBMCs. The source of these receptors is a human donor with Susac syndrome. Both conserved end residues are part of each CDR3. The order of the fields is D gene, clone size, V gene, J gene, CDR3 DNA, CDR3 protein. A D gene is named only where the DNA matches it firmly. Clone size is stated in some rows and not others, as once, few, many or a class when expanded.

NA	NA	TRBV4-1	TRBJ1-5	TGCGCCAGCAGCCAAGTTTTGAGCAATCAGCCCCAGCATTTT	CASSQVLSNQPQHF
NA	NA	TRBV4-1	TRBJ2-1	TGCGCCAGCAGCCAAGATGGAGGGCTTGGGTTCTTC	CASSQDGGLGFF
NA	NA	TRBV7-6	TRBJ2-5	TGTGCCAGCAGCTTAGCCACAGCCTGGGAGACCCAGTACTTC	CASSLATAWETQYF
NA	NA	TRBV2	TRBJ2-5	TGTGCCAGCAGTGAATGGGTGAGCCAGGAGACCCAGTACTTC	CASSEWVSQETQYF
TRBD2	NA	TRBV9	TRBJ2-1	TGTGCCAGCAGCGTCGGGACTAGCGGGGCTAGCTCCTACAATGAGCAGTTCTTC	CASSVGTSGASSYNEQFF
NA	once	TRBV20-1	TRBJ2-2	TGCAGTGCTAGAGCACTCGGGGAAAACACCGGGGAGCTGTTTTTT	CSARALGENTGELFF
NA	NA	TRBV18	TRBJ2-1	TGTGCCAGCTCACCACCCACAAGGTTACGGTATAGCAATGAGCAGTTCTTC	CASSPPTRLRYSNEQFF
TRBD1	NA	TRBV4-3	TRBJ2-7	TGCGCCAGCAGCCAAGATCGGGGGACAGGGGCCTACGAGCAGTACTTC	CASSQDRGTGAYEQYF
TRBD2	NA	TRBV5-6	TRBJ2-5	TGTGCCAGCAGCTGGACTAGCGGGGGAAGAGAGACCCAGTACTTC	CASSWTSGGRETQYF
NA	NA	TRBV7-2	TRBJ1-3	TGTGCCAGCAGCGCCTTCCTTAGGCTCGGAAACACCATATATTTT	CASSAFLRLGNTIYF
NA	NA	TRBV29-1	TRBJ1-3	TGCAGCGCAGTGCTGCCTGGAAACACCATATATTTT	CSAVLPGNTIYF
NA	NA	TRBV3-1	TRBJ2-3	TGTGCCAGCAGCCAAGGCGGGGTGAGCACAGATACGCAGTATTTT	CASSQGGVSTDTQYF
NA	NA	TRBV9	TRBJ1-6	TGTGCCAGCAGCCCACAGGGATCCTATAATTCACCCCTCCACTTT	CASSPQGSYNSPLHF
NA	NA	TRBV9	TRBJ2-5	TGTGCCAGCAGCGTAGAGGGCGGGAAATTGACCCGGGAGACCCAGTACTTC	CASSVEGGKLTRETQYF
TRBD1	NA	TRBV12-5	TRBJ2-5	TGTGCTAGTGGTTTCGGACAGGGAGAGACCCAGTACTTC	CASGFGQGETQYF
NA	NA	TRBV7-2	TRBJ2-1	TGTGCCAGCAGCTTACAGGGAGCCTCCTACAATGAGCAGTTCTTC	CASSLQGASYNEQFF
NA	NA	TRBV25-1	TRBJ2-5	TGTGCCAGCAAGCTAGACACAAGCCAAGAGACCCAGTACTTC	CASKLDTSQETQYF
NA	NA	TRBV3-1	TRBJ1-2	TGTGCCAGCAGCCAAGATCCCACCGAGGGCTACACCTTC	CASSQDPTEGYTF
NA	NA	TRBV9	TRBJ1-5	TGTGCCAGCAGCTCCCTTGGGGGGACTCAGCCCCAGCATTTT	CASSSLGGTQPQHF
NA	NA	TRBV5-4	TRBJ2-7	TGTGCCAGCAGCTTGGTTGGCGAGCAGTACTTC	CASSLVGEQYF
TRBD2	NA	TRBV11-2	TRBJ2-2	TGTGCCAGCAGAAGACTAGCGGGGTTGTACACCGGGGAGCTGTTTTTT	CASRRLAGLYTGELFF
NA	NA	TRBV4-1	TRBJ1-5	TGCGCCAGCAGCCAAGAGGAGGGGAATCAGCCCCAGCATTTT	CASSQEEGNQPQHF
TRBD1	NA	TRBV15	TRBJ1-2	TGTGCCACCAGCAGAGATAAGGGGGCTGATGGCTACACCTTC	CATSRDKGADGYTF
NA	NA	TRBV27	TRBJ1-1	TGTGCCAGCAGTTTATTGGGCAGCCCTGAAGCTTTCTTT	CASSLLGSPEAFF
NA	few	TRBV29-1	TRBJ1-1	TGCAGCGTTTTGACGGGAAACACTGAAGCTTTCTTT	CSVLTGNTEAFF
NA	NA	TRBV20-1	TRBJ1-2	TGCAGTGCCAAGGACAGACTCTATGGCTACACCTTC	CSAKDRLYGYTF
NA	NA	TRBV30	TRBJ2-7	TGTGCCTGGAGTGTACTCTTAGAACTAGCATTCTACGAGCAGTACTTC	CAWSVLLELAFYEQYF
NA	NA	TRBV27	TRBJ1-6	TGTGCCAGCAGTTTAGCACAGTATAATTCACCCCTCCACTTT	CASSLAQYNSPLHF
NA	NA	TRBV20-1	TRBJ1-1	TGCAGTGCTAGGACAGCCTTGAACACTGAAGCTTTCTTT	CSARTALNTEAFF
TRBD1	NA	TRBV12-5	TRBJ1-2	TGTGCTAGTGGTTTGGTACTAGGACAGGGATATGGCTACACCTTC	CASGLVLGQGYGYTF
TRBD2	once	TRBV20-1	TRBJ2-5	TGCAGTGCTAGAGGACTGCTAGCGGGCCAAGAGACCCAGTACTTC	CSARGLLAGQETQYF
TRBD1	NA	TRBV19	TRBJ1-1	TGTGCCAGTAACAGGGGGAACACTGAAGCTTTCTTT	CASNRGNTEAFF
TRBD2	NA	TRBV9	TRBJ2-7	TGTGCCAGCAGCCCAGTAGAGGGGAGGGCCTACGAGCAGTACTTC	CASSPVEGRAYEQYF
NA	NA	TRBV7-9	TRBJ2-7	TGTGCCAGCAGCTATACAGGTCTCTCCTACGAGCAGTACTTC	CASSYTGLSYEQYF
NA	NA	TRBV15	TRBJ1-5	TGTGCCACCAGCAGACAGGGTGAACATCAGCCCCAGCATTTT	CATSRQGEHQPQHF
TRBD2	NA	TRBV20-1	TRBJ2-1	TGCAGTGCTAGTGCAGCGGGGTACTACAATGAGCAGTTCTTC	CSASAAGYYNEQFF
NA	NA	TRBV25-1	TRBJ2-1	TGTGCCAGCAGCACTCTGCAACTCCCCGGCCCCTACAATGAGCAGTTCTTC	CASSTLQLPGPYNEQFF
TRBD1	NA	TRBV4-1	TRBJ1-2	TGCGCCAGCAGCCAGACAGGGATCGGTACCGGCTACACCTTC	CASSQTGIGTGYTF
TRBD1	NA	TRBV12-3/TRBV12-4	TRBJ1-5	TGTGCCAGCAGTCCGACAGGGTATCAGCCCCAGCATTTT	CASSPTGYQPQHF
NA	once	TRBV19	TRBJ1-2	TGTGCGGACGGCGGCTACACCTTC	CADGGYTF
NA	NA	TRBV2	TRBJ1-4	TGTGCCAGCAGGCGTGGAACAGGGAAAAATAATGAAAAACTGTTTTTT	CASRRGTGKNNEKLFF
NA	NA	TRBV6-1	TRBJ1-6	TGTGCCAGCAGTCCTGTGACAGGAGCCATGCGAGATGGGTCACCCCTCCACTTT	CASSPVTGAMRDGSPLHF
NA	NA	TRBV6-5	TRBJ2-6	TGTGCCAGCAGTTACGGGGGTGCTGGGGCCAACGTCCTGACTTTC	CASSYGGAGANVLTF
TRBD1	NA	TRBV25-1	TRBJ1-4	TGTGCCAGCAGATCGACAGGGATTAATGAAAAACTGTTTTTT	CASRSTGINEKLFF
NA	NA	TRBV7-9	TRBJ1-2	TGTGCCAGCAGCTTGGGACACCGTGGCTACACCTTC	CASSLGHRGYTF
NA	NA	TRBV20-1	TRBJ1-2	TGCAGTGCCTCAGCGACAGGCGGGTCTGGCTACACCTTC	CSASATGGSGYTF
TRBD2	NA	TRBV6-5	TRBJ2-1	TGTGCCAGCAGTTACGGCGGGGGTTACAATGAGCAGTTCTTC	CASSYGGGYNEQFF
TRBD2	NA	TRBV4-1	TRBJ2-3	TGCGCCAGCAGCCAAACCCTAGCGGGGGGGCCAGATACGCAGTATTTT	CASSQTLAGGPDTQYF
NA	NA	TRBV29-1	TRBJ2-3	TGCAGCGTTGAAGGACAGGTTGGCCCAGTGCAGTATTTT	CSVEGQVGPVQYF
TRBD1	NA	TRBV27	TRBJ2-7	TGTGCCAGCAGTTTGGTATCCGGGACAGGGACCTACGAGCAGTACTTC	CASSLVSGTGTYEQYF
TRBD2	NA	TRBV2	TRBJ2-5	TGTGCCAGCATTAAACAACTAGCGTTTAAAGAGACCCAGTACTTC	CASIKQLAFKETQYF
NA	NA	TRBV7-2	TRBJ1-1	TGTGCCAGCAGCTTAGGTCGTCTGACTGAAGCTTTCTTT	CASSLGRLTEAFF
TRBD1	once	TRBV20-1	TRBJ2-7	TGCAGTGCTAGGGACAGGGCGGTCTACGAGCAGTACTTC	CSARDRAVYEQYF
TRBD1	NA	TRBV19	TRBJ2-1	TGTGCCAGTAGCCCCAGTAACAGGGGGAATGAGCAGTTCTTC	CASSPSNRGNEQFF
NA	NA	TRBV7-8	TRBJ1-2	TGTGCCAGCAGCTTAGCGGCAGGGAACTATGGCTACACCTTC	CASSLAAGNYGYTF
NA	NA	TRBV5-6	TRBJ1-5	TGTGCCAGCAGCCTACCCCGGGAGGGGGGCAATCAGCCCCAGCATTTT	CASSLPREGGNQPQHF
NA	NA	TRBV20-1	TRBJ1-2	TGCAGTGCTAGCGCAGGGCTAGCCTATGGCTACACCTTC	CSASAGLAYGYTF